Below, 13 T cell receptor beta chains from the same sample are listed, as sequenced in a study of T cell responses to AZD1222 COVID-19 vaccine. Profiled with immunoSEQ multiplex PCR; TCRdb holds only in-frame clones, not every one. Of 100,000 to 150,000 clones in the sample, around 90% are singletons; the top ten hold 5% to 6%. Sequences were derived from peripheral blood, sampled on day 0 of AZD1222 vaccination. Receptor source: an adult in good health.

The J gene is TRBJ1-4, the V gene TRBV29-1; D remains unclear. V dropped 0 bases and J dropped 6 bases, with 5 bases sitting between them. Germline loops: CDR1 SQVTM, CDR2 ANQGSEA. The CDR3 sequence is 12 residues long. CDR3 amino acids: CSVEDQDEKLFF. DNA for the CDR3: TGCAGCGTTGAAGATCAGGATGAAAAACTGTTTTTT.

In this sample, this clone turned up a few times. The chain uses TRBV30 and TRBJ1-3; D may be TRBD1 (6 bases). The CDR3 has 14 residues. Germline V gene sequence: CDR1 GTSNPN, CDR2 SVGIG (reference sequence). Trimming took off 2 bases at V and 8 bases at J, with 16 bases between the two ends. CDR3 bases: TGTGCCTGGAGTTTTGGGGGGCCGGGGGACACCATATATTTT. Translation: CAWSFGGPGDTIYF.

V and J are TRBV7-2 and TRBJ1-1; 9 bases fit TRBD1. V gave up 5 bases and J gave up 9 bases; unmatched junction bases: 10. In germline, CDR1 is SGHTA, CDR2 FQGNSA. This CDR3 region has 14 residues. CDR3 sequence reads: CASSQSRDRVQAFF. In DNA form, the CDR3 reads TGTGCCAGCAGCCAAAGCCGGGACAGGGTACAAGCTTTCTTT.

The genes are TRBV19 and TRBJ1-2; 7 bases line up with TRBD1. The J segment lost 3 bases and the V segment lost 4 bases, leaving 5 bases of the junction unmatched. Germline CDR1 reads LNHDA; CDR2 reads SQIVND (reference sequence). The CDR3 sequence is 14 residues long. The CDR3 loop reads CASSRTGTDYGYTF. The CDR3 DNA follows: TGTGCCAGTAGTAGGACCGGGACAGACTATGGCTACACCTTC.

This chain uses TRBV19 with TRBJ1-1; D is ambiguous. Germline V gene sequence: CDR1 LNHDA, CDR2 SQIVND (reference sequence). The ends were cut back, 0 bases at V and 5 bases at J, with 10 bases in the middle. The CDR3 has 14 amino acids. CDR3 sequence: CASSIEAGGTEAFF. Here the CDR3 DNA reads TGTGCCAGTAGTATAGAGGCGGGAGGGACTGAAGCTTTCTTT.

This chain joins TRBV4-2 and TRBJ2-3; a possible D gene is TRBD2 (5 bases). V was clipped by 4 bases and J by 0 bases, with 14 bases between them. Germline V CDR1 and CDR2: LGHNA, YNFKEQ. The CDR3 loop spans 16 amino acids. DNA of the CDR3: TGTGCCAGCAGCCCCCACTCTAGCCGGAGCACAGATACGCAGTATTTT. Translated: CASSPHSSRSTDTQYF.

The chain joins TRBV11-3 to TRBJ1-1; 7 nucleotides match TRBD1. The V gene's germline CDR1 is SGHNT and CDR2 YENEEA. The CDR3 has 14 residues. V was pared by 5 bases and J by 10 bases, with 13 bases of the junction left unmatched. The CDR3 coding sequence is TGTGCCAGCAGCCCTTCATACAGGGGATCGGGAGCTTTCTTT. This codes for CASSPSYRGSGAFF.

The chain is built from TRBV3-1 (or the pseudogene TRBV3-2) and TRBJ1-6, with D unclear. The germline V gene has CDR1 LGHDT and CDR2 YNNKEL (reference sequence). V was clipped by 4 bases and J by 14 bases, with 12 bases between them. The CDR3 covers 12 residues. CDR3: CASSLDGETLHF. CDR3 coding DNA: TGTGCCAGCAGCCTCGACGGGGAGACCCTCCACTTT.

The rearrangement uses TRBV3-1 (or the pseudogene TRBV3-2) and TRBJ2-5, with 8 bases lining up with TRBD1. The junction had 3 bases not matched to a gene; V was cut back by 3 bases and J by 3 bases. CDR3 length: 14 amino acids. The germline V gene has CDR1 LGHDT and CDR2 YNNKEL (reference sequence). CDR3 amino acids: CASSQLTGEETQYF. DNA of the CDR3: TGTGCCAGCAGCCAGTTGACAGGGGAAGAGACCCAGTACTTC.

The rearrangement uses TRBV12-3 or TRBV12-4 and TRBJ2-3; 10 nucleotides match TRBD2. J gave up 5 bases and V 10 bases, and 6 bases lay outside the gene matches. The CDR3 is 13 amino acids. DNA of the CDR3: TGTGCCACCCTCTGGACTAGCGGAGATACGCAGTATTTT. Its translation is CATLWTSGDTQYF.

This clone was detected only a few times. The CDR3 coding sequence is TGTGCCAGTAGTATTTGGGAGGGGACTGAAGCTTTCTTT. Translating gives CASSIWEGTEAFF. V and J are TRBV19 and TRBJ1-1; D might be TRBD1 (5 bases). This CDR3 contains 13 residues. Germline-derived CDR1 and CDR2 are LNHDA and SQIVND (reference sequence). Trimming took 3 bases from V and 5 from J, leaving 10 bases between them.

The chain employs TRBV29-1 and TRBJ2-1; the D gene is possibly TRBD2 (5 bases). V dropped 7 bases and J dropped 15 bases, with 28 bases sitting between them. The CDR3 consists of 14 residues. Germline V CDR1 and CDR2: SQVTM, ANQGSEA. CDR3 loop: CSAVTTIPLPNSFF. The CDR3 DNA is TGCAGCGCTGTGACTACCATTCCCCTCCCTAATTCGTTCTTC.

The chain combines TRBV6-2 or TRBV6-3 with TRBJ1-1; D is unclear. Trimming removed 4 bases from V and 1 base from J, with 7 bases in between. Germline lookup yields CDR1 MNHEY and CDR2 SVGEGT. This CDR3 has 13 residues. CDR3 in DNA: TGTGCCAGCAGTTTACACCCGAACACTGAAGCTTTCTTT. Encoded protein: CASSLHPNTEAFF.